This entry features one TCR beta chain sequence. This specimen belongs to a study of blood T cell repertoires in COVID-19. Whole-study context: Collection of acute and convalescent COVID-19 samples took place in the United States, Italy and Spain.

In the authors' methods: Reference gene primer amplification in the assay estimated nucleated cell counts. Sequencing used immunoSEQ multiplex PCR; TCRdb keeps in-frame clones, though not all of them. That table supplies the V and J calls and clone size; D and trimming were determined from the DNA. This table has about 410,000 clones, approximately 89% appearing once. Seattle participants joined during active infection and were tracked over time. V gave up 2 bases and J gave up 6 bases; unmatched junction bases: 6. Germline V lookup: CDR1 MNHNY, CDR2 SVGAGI (reference sequence). CDR3 size: 16 residues.

The sequenced sample was peripheral blood. The TCR comes from a woman in her thirties or forties with COVID-19, enrolled during active disease. This sequence joins TRBV6-6 and TRBJ1-4; 10 nucleotides match TRBD1. CDR3 nucleotides: TGTGCCAGCAGTTACCCCGGGACAGGGGAATATGAAAAACTGTTTTTT. Encoded protein: CASSYPGTGEYEKLFF.